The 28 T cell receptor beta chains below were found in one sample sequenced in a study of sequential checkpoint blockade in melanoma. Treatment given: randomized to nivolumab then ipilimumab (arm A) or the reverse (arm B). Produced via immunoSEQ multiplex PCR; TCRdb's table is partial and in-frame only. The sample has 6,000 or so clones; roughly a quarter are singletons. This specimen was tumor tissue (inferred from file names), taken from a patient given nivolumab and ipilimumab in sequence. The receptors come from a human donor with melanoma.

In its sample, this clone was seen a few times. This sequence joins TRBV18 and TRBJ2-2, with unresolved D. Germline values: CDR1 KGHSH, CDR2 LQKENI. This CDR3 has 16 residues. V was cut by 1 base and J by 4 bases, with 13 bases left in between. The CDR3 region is CASSPLRKAITGELFF. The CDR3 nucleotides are TGTGCCAGCTCACCACTACGAAAGGCCATCACCGGGGAGCTGTTTTTT.

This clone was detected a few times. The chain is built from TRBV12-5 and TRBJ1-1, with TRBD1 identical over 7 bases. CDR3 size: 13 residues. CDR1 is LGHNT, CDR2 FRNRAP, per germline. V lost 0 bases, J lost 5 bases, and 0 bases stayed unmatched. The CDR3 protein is CASGLVQGTEAFF. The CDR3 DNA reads TGTGCTAGTGGTTTGGTACAGGGGACTGAAGCTTTCTTT.

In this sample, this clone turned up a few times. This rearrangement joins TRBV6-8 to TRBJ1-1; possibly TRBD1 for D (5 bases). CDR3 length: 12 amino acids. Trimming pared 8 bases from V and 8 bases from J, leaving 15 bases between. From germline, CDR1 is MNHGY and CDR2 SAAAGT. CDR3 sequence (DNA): TGTGCCAGCCGGGACGGGATGAGGGAAGCTTTCTTT. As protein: CASRDGMREAFF.

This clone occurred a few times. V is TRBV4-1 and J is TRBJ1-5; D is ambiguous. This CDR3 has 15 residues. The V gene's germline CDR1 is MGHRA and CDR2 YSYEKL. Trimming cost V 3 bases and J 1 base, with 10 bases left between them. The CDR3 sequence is CASSQGMVSNQPQHF. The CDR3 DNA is TGCGCCAGCAGCCAGGGGATGGTAAGCAATCAGCCCCAGCATTTT.

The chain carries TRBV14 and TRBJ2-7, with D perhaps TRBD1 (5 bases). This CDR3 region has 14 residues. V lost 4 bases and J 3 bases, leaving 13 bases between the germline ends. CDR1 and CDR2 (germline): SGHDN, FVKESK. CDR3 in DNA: TGTGCCAGCAGCCTTTTAGGACACAGCTACGAGCAGTACTTC. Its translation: CASSLLGHSYEQYF.

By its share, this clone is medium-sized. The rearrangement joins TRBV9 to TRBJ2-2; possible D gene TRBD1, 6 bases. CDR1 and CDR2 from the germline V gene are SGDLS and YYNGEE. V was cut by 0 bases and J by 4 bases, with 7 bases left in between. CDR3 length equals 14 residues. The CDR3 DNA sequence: TGTGCCAGCAGCGTAGGGGGGCTCACCGGGGAGCTGTTTTTT. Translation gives CASSVGGLTGELFF.

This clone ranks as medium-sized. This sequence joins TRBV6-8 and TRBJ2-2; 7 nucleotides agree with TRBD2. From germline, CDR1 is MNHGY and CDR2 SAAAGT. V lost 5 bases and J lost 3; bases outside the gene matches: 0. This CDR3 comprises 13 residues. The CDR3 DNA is TGTGCCAGCAGTCTAGCGGACACCGGGGAGCTGTTTTTT. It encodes CASSLADTGELFF.

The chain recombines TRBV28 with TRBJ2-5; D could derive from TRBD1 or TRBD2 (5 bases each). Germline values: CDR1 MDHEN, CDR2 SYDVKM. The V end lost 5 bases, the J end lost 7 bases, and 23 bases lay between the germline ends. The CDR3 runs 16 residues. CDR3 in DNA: TGTGCCAGCAGTAAGATGCCCCCCGGGGACGGAGGGACCCAGTACTTC. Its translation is CASSKMPPGDGGTQYF.

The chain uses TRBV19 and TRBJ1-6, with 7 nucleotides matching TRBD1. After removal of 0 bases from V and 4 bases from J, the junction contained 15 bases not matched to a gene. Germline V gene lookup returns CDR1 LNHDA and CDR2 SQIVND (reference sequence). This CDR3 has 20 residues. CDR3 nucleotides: TGTGCCAGTAGTATAGATCTGGTCGCCGGGACAGAGGAATATAATTCACCCCTCCACTTT. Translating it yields CASSIDLVAGTEEYNSPLHF.

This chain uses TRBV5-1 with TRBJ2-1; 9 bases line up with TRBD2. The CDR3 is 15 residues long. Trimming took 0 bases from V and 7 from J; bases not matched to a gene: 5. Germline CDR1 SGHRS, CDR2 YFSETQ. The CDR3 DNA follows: TGCGCCAGCAGCTTGGATCTAGCGGGGTTAAATGAGCAGTTCTTC. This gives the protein CASSLDLAGLNEQFF.

The CDR3 reads CASSNVDRGGYEQYF. The CDR3 region has the DNA TGTGCCAGCAGTAACGTGGACAGGGGGGGCTACGAGCAGTACTTC. This chain links TRBV28 with TRBJ2-7, with 10 positions matching TRBD1. Germline V CDR1 and CDR2: MDHEN, SYDVKM. CDR3 size: 15 residues. The V and J ends lost 5 bases and 3 bases, in that order; junction bases with no gene match: 7. The complete variable domain, with remaining parts taken from reference TRBV28 and TRBJ2-7, reads DVKVTQSSRYLVKRTGEKVFLECVQDMDHENMFWYRQDPGLGLRLIYFSYDVKMKEKGDIPEGYSVSREKKERFSLILESASTNQTSMYLCASSNVDRGGYEQYFGPGTRLTVT.

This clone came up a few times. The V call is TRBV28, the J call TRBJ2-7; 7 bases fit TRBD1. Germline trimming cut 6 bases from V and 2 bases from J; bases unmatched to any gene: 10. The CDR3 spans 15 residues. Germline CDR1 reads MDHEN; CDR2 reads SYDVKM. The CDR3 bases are TGTGCCAGCAGCCCAAGGGACAGAGCTACCTACGAGCAGTACTTC. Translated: CASSPRDRATYEQYF.

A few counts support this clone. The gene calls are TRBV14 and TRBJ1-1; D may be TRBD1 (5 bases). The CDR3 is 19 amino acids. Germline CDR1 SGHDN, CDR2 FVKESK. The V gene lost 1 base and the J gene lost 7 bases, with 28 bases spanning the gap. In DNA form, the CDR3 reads TGTGCCAGCAGCCAAGGCGTGTGGTCGAATTCTCGAGGAAGGGGTGAAGCTTTCTTT. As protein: CASSQGVWSNSRGRGEAFF.

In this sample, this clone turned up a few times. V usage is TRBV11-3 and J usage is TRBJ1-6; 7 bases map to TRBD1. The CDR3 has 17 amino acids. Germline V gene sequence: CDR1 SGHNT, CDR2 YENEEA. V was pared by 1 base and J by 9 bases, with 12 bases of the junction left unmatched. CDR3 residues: CASSLGQGNSNISPLHF. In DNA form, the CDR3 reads TGTGCCAGCAGCTTAGGACAGGGCAATTCGAATATTTCACCCCTCCACTTT.

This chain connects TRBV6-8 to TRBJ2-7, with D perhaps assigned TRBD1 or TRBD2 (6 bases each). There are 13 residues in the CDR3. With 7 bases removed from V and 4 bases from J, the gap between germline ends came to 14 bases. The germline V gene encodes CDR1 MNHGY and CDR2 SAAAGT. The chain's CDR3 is CASTLGGAYEQYF. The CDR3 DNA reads TGTGCCAGCACCTTGGGGGGCGCGTACGAGCAGTACTTC.

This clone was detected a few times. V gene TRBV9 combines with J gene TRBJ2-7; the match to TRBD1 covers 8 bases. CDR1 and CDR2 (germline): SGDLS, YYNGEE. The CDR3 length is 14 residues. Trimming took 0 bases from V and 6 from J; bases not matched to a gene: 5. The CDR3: CASSVEGQATEQYF. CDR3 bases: TGTGCCAGCAGCGTAGAGGGACAGGCCACCGAGCAGTACTTC. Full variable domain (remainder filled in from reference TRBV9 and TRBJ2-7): DSGVTQTPKHLITATGQRVTLRCSPRSGDLSVYWYQQSLDQGLQFLIQYYNGEERAKGNILERFSAQQFPDLHSELNLSSLELGDSALYFCASSVEGQATEQYFGPGTRLTVT.

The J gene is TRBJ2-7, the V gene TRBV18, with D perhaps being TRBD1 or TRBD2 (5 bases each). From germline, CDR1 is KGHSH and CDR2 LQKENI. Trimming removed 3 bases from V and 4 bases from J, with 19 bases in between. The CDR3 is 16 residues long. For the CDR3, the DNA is TGTGCCAGCTCACCTCCCGGGACCGGGATACTTTACGAGCAGTACTTC. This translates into CASSPPGTGILYEQYF.

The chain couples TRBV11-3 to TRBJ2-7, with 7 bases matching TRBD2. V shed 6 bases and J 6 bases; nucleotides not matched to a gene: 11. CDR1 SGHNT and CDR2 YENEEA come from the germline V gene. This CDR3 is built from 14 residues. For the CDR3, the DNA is TGTGCCAGCAGTCAACCGGGACGGGGGGTCGAGCAGTACTTC. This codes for CASSQPGRGVEQYF.

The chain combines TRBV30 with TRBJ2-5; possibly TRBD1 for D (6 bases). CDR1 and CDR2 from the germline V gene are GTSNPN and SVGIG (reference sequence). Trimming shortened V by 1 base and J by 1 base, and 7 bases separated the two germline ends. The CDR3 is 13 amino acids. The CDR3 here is CAWSGGLQETQYF. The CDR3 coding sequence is TGTGCCTGGAGTGGGGGGCTCCAAGAGACCCAGTACTTC.

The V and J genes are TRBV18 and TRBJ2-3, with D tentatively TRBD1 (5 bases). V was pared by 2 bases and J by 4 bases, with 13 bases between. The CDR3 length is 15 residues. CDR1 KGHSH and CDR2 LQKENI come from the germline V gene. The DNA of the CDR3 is TGTGCCAGCTCACCAACGGCAGGGCGAGCAGATACGCAGTATTTT. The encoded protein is CASSPTAGRADTQYF. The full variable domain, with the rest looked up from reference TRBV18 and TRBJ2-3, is NAGVMQNPRHLVRRRGQEARLRCSPMKGHSHVYWYRQLPEEGLKFMVYLQKENIIDESGMPKERFSAEFPKEGPSILRIQQVVRGDSAAYFCASSPTAGRADTQYFGPGTRLTVL.

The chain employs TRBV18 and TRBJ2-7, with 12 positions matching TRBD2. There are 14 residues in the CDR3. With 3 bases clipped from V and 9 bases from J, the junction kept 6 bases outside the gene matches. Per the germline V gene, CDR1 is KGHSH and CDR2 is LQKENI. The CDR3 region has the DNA TGTGCCAGCTCACCGACTAGCGGGAGTGCCACGCAGTACTTC. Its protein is CASSPTSGSATQYF.

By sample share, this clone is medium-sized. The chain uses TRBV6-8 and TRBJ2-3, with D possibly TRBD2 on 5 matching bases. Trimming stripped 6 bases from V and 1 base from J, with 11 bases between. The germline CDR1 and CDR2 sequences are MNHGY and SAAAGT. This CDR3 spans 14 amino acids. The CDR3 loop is CASRYAGGTDTQYF. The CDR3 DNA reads TGTGCCAGCAGGTACGCCGGGGGCACAGATACGCAGTATTTT.

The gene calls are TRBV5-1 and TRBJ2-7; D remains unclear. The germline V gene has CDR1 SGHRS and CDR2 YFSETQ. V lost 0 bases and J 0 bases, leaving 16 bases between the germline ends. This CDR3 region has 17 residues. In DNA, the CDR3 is TGCGCCAGCAGCTTGGGACCCAGCGAGATCCGCTCCTACGAGCAGTACTTC. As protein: CASSLGPSEIRSYEQYF.

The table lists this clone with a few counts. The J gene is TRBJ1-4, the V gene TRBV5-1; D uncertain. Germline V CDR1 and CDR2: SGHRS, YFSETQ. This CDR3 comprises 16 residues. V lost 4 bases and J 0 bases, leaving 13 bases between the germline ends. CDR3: CASSPDGAATNEKLFF. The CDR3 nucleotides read TGCGCCAGCAGCCCAGACGGAGCTGCAACTAATGAAAAACTGTTTTTT.

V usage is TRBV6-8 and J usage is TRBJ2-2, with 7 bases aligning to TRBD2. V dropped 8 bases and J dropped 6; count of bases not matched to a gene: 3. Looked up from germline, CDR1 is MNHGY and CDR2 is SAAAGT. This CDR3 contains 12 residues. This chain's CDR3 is CASEAGSGELFF. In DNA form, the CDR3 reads TGTGCCAGCGAAGCGGGGTCCGGGGAGCTGTTTTTT.

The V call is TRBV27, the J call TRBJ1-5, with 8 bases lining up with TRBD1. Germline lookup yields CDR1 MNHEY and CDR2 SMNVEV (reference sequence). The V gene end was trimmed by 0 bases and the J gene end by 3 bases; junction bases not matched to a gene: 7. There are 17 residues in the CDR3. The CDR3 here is CASSLSAGGDFNQPQHF. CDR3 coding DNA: TGTGCCAGCAGTTTATCGGCAGGGGGCGATTTCAATCAGCCCCAGCATTTT.

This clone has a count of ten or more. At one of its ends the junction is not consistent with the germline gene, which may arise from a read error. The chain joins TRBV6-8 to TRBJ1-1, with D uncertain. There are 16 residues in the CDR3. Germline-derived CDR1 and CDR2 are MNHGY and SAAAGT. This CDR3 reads CAISGSPSTMNTEAFF. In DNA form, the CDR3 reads TGTGCCATCAGTGGCTCACCCTCGACAATGAACACTGAAGCTTTCTTT.

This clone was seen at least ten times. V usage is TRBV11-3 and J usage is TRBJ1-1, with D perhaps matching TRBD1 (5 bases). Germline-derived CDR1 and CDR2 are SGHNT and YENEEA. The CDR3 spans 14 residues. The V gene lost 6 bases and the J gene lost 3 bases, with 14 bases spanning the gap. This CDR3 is CASSFVRVYTEAFF. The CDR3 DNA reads TGTGCCAGCAGTTTCGTCAGGGTATACACTGAAGCTTTCTTT.